The sequence of this TCR beta chain was determined in a study of T cells of healthy individuals (dated by TCRdb to the late 2010s). The germline V end is reduced by 5 bases and the J end by 6 bases; junction bases left unmatched: 12. The germline V gene specifies MDHEN as CDR1 and SYDVKM as CDR2. Counted from cysteine to phenylalanine, this CDR3 has 16 amino acids. Of all the DNA, just the CDR3 is kept, 48 bases in frame from base 1. Libraries came from 5' RACE. TCRdb records Illumina MiSeq as the sequencer. Starting from the raw public reads, TCRdb applied fastp trimming at Q25, assembled clones with MiXCR and retained in-frame beta chains. Each record represents a unique CDR3 protein, reported with the most common genes and DNA among its rows. The sample table shows approximately 100,000 distinct CDR3 sequences, and around 17% are seen once. 6.2% of the sample is held by the ten biggest clonotypes.

Only a few counts were recorded for this clonotype. Its antigen is unknown. One base away there is no much larger clone; base qualities are not given. The chain was built from TRBV28 and TRBJ2-2; 7 central bases correspond to TRBD2. The clonotype originates from a human donor in good health. CDR3 protein: CASSPRIWGGSGELFF. The DNA is TGTGCCAGCAGTCCCCGCATTTGGGGAGGGTCCGGGGAGCTGTTTTTT.